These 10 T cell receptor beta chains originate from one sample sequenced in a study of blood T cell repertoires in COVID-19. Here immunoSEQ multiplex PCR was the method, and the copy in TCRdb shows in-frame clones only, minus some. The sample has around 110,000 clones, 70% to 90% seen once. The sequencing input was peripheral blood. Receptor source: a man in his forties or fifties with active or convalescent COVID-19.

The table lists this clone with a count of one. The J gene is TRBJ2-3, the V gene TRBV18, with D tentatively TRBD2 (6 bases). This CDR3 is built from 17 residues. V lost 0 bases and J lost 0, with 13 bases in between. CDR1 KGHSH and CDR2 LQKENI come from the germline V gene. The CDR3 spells CASSPPVAGPSTDTQYF. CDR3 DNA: TGTGCCAGCTCACCACCTGTCGCGGGGCCTAGCACAGATACGCAGTATTTT.

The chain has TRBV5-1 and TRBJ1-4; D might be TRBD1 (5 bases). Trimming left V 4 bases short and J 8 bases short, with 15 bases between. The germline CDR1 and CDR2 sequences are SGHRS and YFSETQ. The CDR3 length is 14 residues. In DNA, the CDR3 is TGCGCCAGCAGCCCGGGACTCGAGGGGGAAAAACTGTTTTTT. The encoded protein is CASSPGLEGEKLFF.

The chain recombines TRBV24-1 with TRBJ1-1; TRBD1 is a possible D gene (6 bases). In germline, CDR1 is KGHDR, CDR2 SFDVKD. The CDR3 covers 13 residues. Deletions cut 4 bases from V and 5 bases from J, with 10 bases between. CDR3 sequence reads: CATSDHRETEAFF. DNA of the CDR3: TGTGCCACCAGTGACCACAGGGAAACTGAAGCTTTCTTT.

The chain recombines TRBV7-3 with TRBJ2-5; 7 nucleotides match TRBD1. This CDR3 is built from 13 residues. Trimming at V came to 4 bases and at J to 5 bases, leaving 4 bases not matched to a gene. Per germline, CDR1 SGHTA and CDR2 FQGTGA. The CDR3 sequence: CASSSTGLETQYF. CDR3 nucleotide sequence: TGTGCCAGCAGCTCGACAGGGCTTGAGACCCAGTACTTC.

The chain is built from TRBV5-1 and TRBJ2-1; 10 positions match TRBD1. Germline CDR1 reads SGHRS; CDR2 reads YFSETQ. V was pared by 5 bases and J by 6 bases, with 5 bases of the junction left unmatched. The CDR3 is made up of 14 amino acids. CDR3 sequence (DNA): TGCGCCAGCAGTGACAGGGGGCTAAGCAATGAGCAGTTCTTC. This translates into CASSDRGLSNEQFF.

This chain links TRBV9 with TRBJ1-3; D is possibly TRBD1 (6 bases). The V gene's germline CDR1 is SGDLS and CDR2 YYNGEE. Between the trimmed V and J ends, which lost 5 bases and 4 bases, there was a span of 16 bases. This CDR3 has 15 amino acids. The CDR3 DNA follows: TGTGCCAGCAGTTCAACCCTCGGACAGGGAAACACCATATATTTT. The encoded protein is CASSSTLGQGNTIYF. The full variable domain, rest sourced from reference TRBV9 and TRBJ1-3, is DSGVTQTPKHLITATGQRVTLRCSPRSGDLSVYWYQQSLDQGLQFLIQYYNGEERAKGNILERFSAQQFPDLHSELNLSSLELGDSALYFCASSSTLGQGNTIYFGEGSWLTVV.

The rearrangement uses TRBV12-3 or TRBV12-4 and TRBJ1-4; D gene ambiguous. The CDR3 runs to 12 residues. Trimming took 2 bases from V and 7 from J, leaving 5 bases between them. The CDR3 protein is CASSLIGEKLFF. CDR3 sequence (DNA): TGTGCCAGCAGTTTAATCGGTGAAAAACTGTTTTTT.

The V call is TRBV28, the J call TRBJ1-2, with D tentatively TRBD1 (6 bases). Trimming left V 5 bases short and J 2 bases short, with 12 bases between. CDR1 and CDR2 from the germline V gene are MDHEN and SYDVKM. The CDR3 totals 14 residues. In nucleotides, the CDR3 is TGTGCCAGCAGTACCGGACAGATCAACTATGGCTACACCTTC. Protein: CASSTGQINYGYTF.

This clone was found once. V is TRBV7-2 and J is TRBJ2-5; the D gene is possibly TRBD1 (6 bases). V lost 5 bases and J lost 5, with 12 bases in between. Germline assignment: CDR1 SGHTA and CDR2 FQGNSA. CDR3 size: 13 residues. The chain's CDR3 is CASSKQGPETQYF. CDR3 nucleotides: TGTGCCAGCAGCAAACAGGGTCCGGAGACCCAGTACTTC.

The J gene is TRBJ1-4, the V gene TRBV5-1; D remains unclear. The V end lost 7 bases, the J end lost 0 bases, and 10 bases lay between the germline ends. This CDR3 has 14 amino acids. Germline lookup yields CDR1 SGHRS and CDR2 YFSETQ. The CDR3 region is CASQAGPTNEKLFF. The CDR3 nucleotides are TGCGCCAGCCAGGCAGGCCCAACTAATGAAAAACTGTTTTTT.